The TCR beta chain described here comes from a study of yellow fever vaccine responses in identical twins. General observations from the study: Twins showed a vaccine T cell response that reportedly seemed partly convergent, partly personalized.

Using its own MiXCR run on the RT-PCR reads, TCRdb lists one record per CDR3 protein. The table includes about 11,000 distinct CDR3 sequences, approximately 80% detected once. As for this clonotype: What it binds is unknown.

The source was T cells from blood (PBMCs), unsorted or a sorted subset (not recorded which), collected before or after yellow fever vaccination (not recorded which). The source of this sequence is a woman under 30 who received the yellow fever vaccine.

The CDR3 loop is CAIRTSLGGTEAFF. The CDR3 bases are TGTGCCATCAGGACGTCGTTGGGAGGGACTGAAGCTTTCTTT. The chain employs TRBV10-3 and TRBJ1-1; D gene unclear. In germline, CDR1 is ENHRY, CDR2 SYGVKD. V was pared by 6 bases and J by 5 bases, with 16 bases between. The CDR3 covers 14 residues.